These 8 T cell receptor beta chains came from one sample sequenced in a study of blood T cell repertoires in COVID-19. This table comes from immunoSEQ multiplex PCR, and its TCRdb copy is limited to in-frame clones, with some not included. The data hold a few hundred thousand clones, with 80% to 90% observed a single time. Sequenced input: PBMCs or T cells enriched from blood (not recorded which). Every receptor here comes from a man aged 25 to 40 who had recovered from COVID-19.

The J gene is TRBJ1-2, the V gene TRBV7-8; the match to TRBD1 covers 7 bases. V was clipped by 0 bases and J by 6 bases; unmatched bases: 7. The germline CDR1 and CDR2 sequences are SGHVS and FQNEAQ. The CDR3 extends over 15 amino acids. The CDR3 loop is CASSLAVVRGNGYTF. The CDR3 DNA is TGTGCCAGCAGCTTAGCGGTTGTCAGGGGGAATGGCTACACCTTC. The whole variable domain, filled in from reference TRBV7-8 and TRBJ1-2, reads GAGVSQSPRYKVAKRGQDVALRCDPISGHVSLFWYQQALGQGPEFLTYFQNEAQLDKSGLPSDRFFAERPEGSVSTLKIQRTQQEDSAVYLCASSLAVVRGNGYTFGSGTRLTVV.

V gene TRBV7-2 combines with J gene TRBJ1-5; 8 nucleotides agree with TRBD1. The CDR3 consists of 14 residues. Germline CDR1 reads SGHTA; CDR2 reads FQGNSA. J was trimmed by 4 bases and V by 6 bases; bases with no gene match: 5. CDR3 coding DNA: TGTGCCAGCAGGTTGACAGGGGCTAATCAGCCCCAGCATTTT. Its protein product is CASRLTGANQPQHF.

The chain has TRBV18 and TRBJ1-1; no definite D call. Trimming left V 2 bases short and J 7 bases short, with 8 bases between. The CDR3 extends over 12 amino acids. The germline V gene has CDR1 KGHSH and CDR2 LQKENI. The CDR3 sequence: CASSPAPNEAFF. The CDR3 DNA sequence: TGTGCCAGCTCACCAGCGCCGAATGAAGCTTTCTTT.

V is TRBV7-9 and J is TRBJ1-2; D uncertain. The CDR3 loop spans 15 amino acids. With 1 base removed from V and 5 bases from J, the gap between germline ends came to 14 bases. The germline V gene has CDR1 SEHNR and CDR2 FQNEAQ (reference sequence). The CDR3 nucleotides are TGTGCCAGCAGCTTAGGTAGAAGTCAGGATTATGGCTACACCTTC. Protein product: CASSLGRSQDYGYTF. Using reference TRBV7-9 and TRBJ1-2 for the parts outside the CDR3, the full variable domain is DTGVSQNPRHKITKRGQNVTFRCDPISEHNRLYWYRQTLGQGPEFLTYFQNEAQLEKSRLLSDRFSAERPKGSFSTLEIQRTEQGDSAMYLCASSLGRSQDYGYTFGSGTRLTVV.

The V call is TRBV7-8, the J call TRBJ1-3; D ambiguous. Trimming stripped 2 bases from V and 3 bases from J, with 8 bases between. Germline V gene data show CDR1 as SGHVS and CDR2 as FQNEAQ. The CDR3 sequence is 14 residues long. This chain's CDR3 is CASSLYTGGNTIYF. In nucleotides, the CDR3 is TGTGCCAGCAGCTTATACACGGGTGGAAACACCATATATTTT.

Only one count was recorded for this clone. V usage is TRBV10-3 and J usage is TRBJ2-3; weak D call: TRBD1 (5 bases). The V gene's germline CDR1 is ENHRY and CDR2 SYGVKD. V was trimmed by 6 bases and J by 1 base, leaving 8 bases between them. This CDR3 contains 13 residues. CDR3 in DNA: TGTGCCATCAGCCTGACAGGCACAGATACGCAGTATTTT. Translation gives CAISLTGTDTQYF.

The rearrangement links TRBV4-3 to TRBJ2-3; 7 bases are a match to TRBD2. The CDR3 is 14 residues long. The V and J ends lost 0 bases and 4 bases, in that order; junction bases with no gene match: 1. CDR1 is LGHNA, CDR2 YSLEER, per germline. The CDR3 bases are TGCGCCAGCAGCCAAGAGGCGGGGGCAGATACGCAGTATTTT. This encodes CASSQEAGADTQYF.

CDR3: CASSDPGTGVGSPLHF. The CDR3 DNA follows: TGTGCCAGCAGTGATCCCGGGACAGGGGTGGGTTCACCCCTCCACTTT. The chain employs TRBV25-1 and TRBJ1-6, with 10 nucleotides matching TRBD1. Per the germline V gene, CDR1 is MGHDK and CDR2 is SYGVNS. CDR3 length equals 16 residues. Unmatched junction bases numbered 8, after V lost 3 bases and J lost 9 bases.